This T cell receptor beta chain came from a study of OX40 agonist ivuxolimab in advanced cancers. For this clone: Its specificity is not known.

This CDR3 is built from 14 residues. The germline gives CDR1 SGHAT, CDR2 FQNNGV. With 2 bases removed from V and 5 bases from J, the gap between germline ends came to 10 bases. General study findings and limits: Circulating CD4+ and CD8+ T cells showed clonal expansion by week 6 at 0.1 to 3.0 mg/kg. It was not determined which antigens were specifically recognized by the peripheral T cells that had undergone clonal expansion. There were also nonresponders showing low normalized T-cell clonal expansion.

Data came from immunoSEQ multiplex PCR; TCRdb stores just in-frame clones and leaves some out. Here the sample spans thousands of clones, about 95% being singletons. This clonotype was sampled from an adult with an advanced solid tumor such as melanoma, head and neck, liver or kidney cancer. Sample: CD4+ or CD8+ T cells sorted from blood, taken in a trial of the OX40 agonist ivuxolimab. This rearrangement joins TRBV11-2 to TRBJ1-5; D possibly corresponds to TRBD1 (5 bases). Here the CDR3 DNA reads TGTGCCAGCAGCTTATCGGGGGGGGATCAGCCCCAGCATTTT. Translated: CASSLSGGDQPQHF. Full variable domain (remainder filled in from reference TRBV11-2 and TRBJ1-5): EAGVAQSPRYKIIEKRQSVAFWCNPISGHATLYWYQQILGQGPKLLIQFQNNGVVDDSQLPKDRFSAERLKGVDSTLKIQPAKLEDSAVYLCASSLSGGDQPQHFGDGTRLSIL.